This is a list of T cell receptor beta chains from one sample in a study of control samples from healthy donors and cancer patients. Libraries were prepared by immunoSEQ multiplex PCR; TCRdb keeps only in-frame clonotypes and omits some of them. The table lists roughly 81,000 clones, more than 65% of them singletons. The sequenced sample consisted of PBMCs. These receptors were taken from a man in his sixties with head and neck cancer. The CDR3 runs from the conserved cysteine through the conserved F or W. D genes are given only for firm matches. Only part of the rows carry a size: once, few, many, or a class if the clone is expanded.

J gene,clone size,V gene,CDR3 length,D gene,CDR3 protein,CDR3 DNA
TRBJ2-2,NA,TRBV29-1,13,NA,CSVLPTNTGELFF,TGCAGCGTTCTTCCTACGAACACCGGGGAGCTGTTTTTT
TRBJ1-1,NA,TRBV6-1,14,NA,CASRPDRYNTEAFF,TGTGCCAGCAGACCCGACAGATACAACACTGAAGCTTTCTTT
TRBJ2-1,NA,TRBV6-5,13,TRBD2,CASSSGRWNEQFF,TGTGCCAGTTCTAGCGGGAGGTGGAATGAGCAGTTCTTC
TRBJ1-3,NA,TRBV7-9,14,NA,CASSNRGSADTIYF,TGTGCCAGCAGCAACCGGGGAAGTGCAGACACCATATATTTT
TRBJ2-7,NA,TRBV28,15,TRBD1,CASSLIGTGGSGQYF,TGTGCCAGCAGTTTAATCGGGACAGGGGGCAGTGGGCAGTACTTC
TRBJ2-7,NA,TRBV4-1,16,NA,CASSQSPVAVTYEQYF,TGCGCCAGCAGCCAAAGTCCTGTTGCGGTAACCTACGAGCAGTACTTC
TRBJ2-6,few,TRBV5-1,15,NA,CASSLWGSGANVLTF,TGCGCCAGCAGCTTATGGGGCTCTGGGGCCAACGTCCTGACTTTC
TRBJ1-3,NA,TRBV11-3,13,NA,CAIDDRIQNTIYF,TGTGCCATCGACGACAGGATTCAAAACACCATATATTTT
TRBJ2-7,NA,TRBV7-9,16,TRBD1,CASSLVGDRGPYEQYF,TGTGCCAGCAGCTTAGTCGGGGACAGGGGGCCCTACGAGCAGTACTTC
TRBJ2-2,NA,TRBV27,14,TRBD1,CASRGTGNTGELFF,TGTGCCAGCCGTGGGACAGGGAACACCGGGGAGCTGTTTTTT
TRBJ2-2,NA,TRBV5-4,18,TRBD2,CASSLEVSGRAGTGELFF,TGTGCCAGCAGCTTGGAAGTAAGCGGGAGGGCTGGCACCGGGGAGCTGTTTTTT
TRBJ1-1,NA,TRBV28,14,TRBD1,CASSLPGGGTEAFF,TGTGCCAGCAGTTTACCAGGGGGGGGGACTGAAGCTTTCTTT